The rows below give T cell receptor beta chains drawn from one sample of a study of cytomegalovirus exposure and HLA in healthy donors. Data came from immunoSEQ multiplex PCR; TCRdb stores just in-frame clones and leaves some out. This sample yields fewer than 200,000 clones, of which approximately 71% are seen a single time; about 5% belongs to the top ten. Material for sequencing was PBMCs. Receptors originate from a woman between 18 and 29 years old in good health and CMV-seropositive. Both conserved end residues are part of each CDR3. Each record gives: CDR3 DNA, CDR3 protein, V gene, clone size, J gene, D gene. A D gene is named only where the DNA matches it firmly. Rows may omit the clone size; those that give it use once, few, many or a size class.

TGTGCCAGCAGTGGGGATGGAGGGGCTGATGGCTACACCTTC,CASSGDGGADGYTF,TRBV25-1,NA,TRBJ1-2,NA
TGTGCCAGCAGTGAATGGCAGAAGAACACTGAAGCTTTCTTT,CASSEWQKNTEAFF,TRBV2,once,TRBJ1-1,NA
TGTGCCAGCAGCTTGGTTAGGACAGCCAACTATGGCTACACCTTC,CASSLVRTANYGYTF,TRBV5-6,NA,TRBJ1-2,NA
TGCGCCAGCAGTGGTTCAATCCACGACTCGCCGGGAAAAAATAACGAGCAGTACTTC,CASSGSIHDSPGKNNEQYF,TRBV4-3,NA,TRBJ2-7,NA
TGTGCCAGCAGCCCGGACTTCCCTCACAAAAACATTCAGTACTTC,CASSPDFPHKNIQYF,TRBV27,NA,TRBJ2-4,NA
TGTGCCAGCAGTTACTCGAGTTTGCGGGGAATGGACGAGCAGTACTTC,CASSYSSLRGMDEQYF,TRBV6-5,NA,TRBJ2-7,NA
TGTGCCAGTAGTAGAGGAGGACAGGCAAAAGGGAATTCACCCCTCCACTTT,CASSRGGQAKGNSPLHF,TRBV19,NA,TRBJ1-6,TRBD1
TGCGCCAGCAGCCCGACTAGGGCCGGGGAGCTGTTTTTT,CASSPTRAGELFF,TRBV5-1,NA,TRBJ2-2,NA
TGTGCCAGCAGTGGGAGGGTGACAGGGTTGACCGGGGAGCTGTTTTTT,CASSGRVTGLTGELFF,TRBV2,NA,TRBJ2-2,NA
TGTGCCATCAGTGGAGGTGACCTCTCTGGAAACACCATATATTTT,CAISGGDLSGNTIYF,TRBV10-3,NA,TRBJ1-3,NA
TGTGCCAGTAGTCCCGAAGTCGGGCAGCCCCAGCATTTT,CASSPEVGQPQHF,TRBV19,NA,TRBJ1-5,NA
TGTGCCAGCAGCTCCCAGGGAGGAAACACCATATATTTT,CASSSQGGNTIYF,TRBV5-7,few,TRBJ1-3,NA
TGCGCCAGCACCTCAACGGACAGGCTCCAAGAGACCCAGTACTTC,CASTSTDRLQETQYF,TRBV5-1,NA,TRBJ2-5,TRBD1
TGTGCCAGCAGTGAGCGGGGTGGTATTTACGAGCAGTACTTC,CASSERGGIYEQYF,TRBV2,NA,TRBJ2-7,NA
TGTGCCAGCTCACCGAGGAGCGATGAGCAGTTCTTC,CASSPRSDEQFF,TRBV18,once,TRBJ2-1,NA
TGTGCCAGCAGCGAAAAGTGGACTAGCGGGGGAATCGACAATGAGCAGTTCTTC,CASSEKWTSGGIDNEQFF,TRBV2,NA,TRBJ2-1,TRBD2
TGTGCCAGCAGTTTAGGGGACAGGGGTTTTGACGAGCAGTACTTC,CASSLGDRGFDEQYF,TRBV6-1,NA,TRBJ2-7,TRBD1
TGTGCCAGCAGTGGGGGACAGGAGGACTACGAGCAGTACTTC,CASSGGQEDYEQYF,TRBV2,NA,TRBJ2-7,TRBD1
TGTGCCAGCAGCCTTCTAGCGGGTAGCTCCTACAATGAGCAGTTCTTC,CASSLLAGSSYNEQFF,TRBV7-3,NA,TRBJ2-1,TRBD2
TGTGCCAGCTCACCCGCCAGGCAGAACATTCAGTACTTC,CASSPARQNIQYF,TRBV18,NA,TRBJ2-4,NA
TGTGCCAGTAGCAGAACAGGGGGACTCTCCTACGAGCAGTACTTC,CASSRTGGLSYEQYF,TRBV19,NA,TRBJ2-7,TRBD1
TGTGCCACGGGACAGGGGATAAATCAGCCCCAGCATTTT,CATGQGINQPQHF,TRBV10-3,NA,TRBJ1-5,TRBD1
TGTGCCAGCAGTTTATCGGGGGCAGGTCAGCCCCAGCATTTT,CASSLSGAGQPQHF,TRBV27,NA,TRBJ1-5,NA
TGTGCCAGCAGCTTGGTGGGGGCGGGCAATCAGCCCCAGCATTTT,CASSLVGAGNQPQHF,TRBV5-8,NA,TRBJ1-5,NA
TGTGCCAGCAGCTTAGGGGGGGGAGGCTACACCTTC,CASSLGGGGYTF,TRBV7-2,NA,TRBJ1-2,NA
TGTGCCAGCAGCTCCCTACCCGCTGGCTACACCTTC,CASSSLPAGYTF,TRBV7-2,few,TRBJ1-2,NA
TGTGCCAGCAGCTTGCAGCCGACGGCAGGAACTCAAGAGACCCAGTACTTC,CASSLQPTAGTQETQYF,TRBV5-5,NA,TRBJ2-5,NA
TGTGCCAGCAGTTTGGTACTCAGGGGGCGGTGGAATTCACCCCTCCACTTT,CASSLVLRGRWNSPLHF,TRBV28,few,TRBJ1-6,TRBD1
TGTGCCAGCAGAGAAGGGGAGGGCTATGGCTACACCTTC,CASREGEGYGYTF,TRBV6-1,NA,TRBJ1-2,NA
TGCAGCGGTAGCGGGGGAGCTAGCACAGATACGCAGTATTTT,CSGSGGASTDTQYF,TRBV29-1,NA,TRBJ2-3,TRBD2
TGTGCCAGCAGCATTAGCGGGGGGCCCTACGAGCAGTACTTC,CASSISGGPYEQYF,TRBV9,few,TRBJ2-7,TRBD2
TGTGCCAGCAGCGATAGGGACAGGGCGGGGGTCCGTGAAAAACTGTTTTTT,CASSDRDRAGVREKLFF,TRBV7-6,NA,TRBJ1-4,TRBD1
TGTGCCAGCAGCAAGGCCGGGACTAGAGATCCCGGGGAGCTGTTTTTT,CASSKAGTRDPGELFF,TRBV7-8,NA,TRBJ2-2,TRBD2
TGTGCCAGCAGCTTAAGGGGGGGACAGGCGAAAAACATTCAGTACTTC,CASSLRGGQAKNIQYF,TRBV11-2,NA,TRBJ2-4,NA
TGTGCCAGCAGCTTGGACGACTTAAGCTCCTACGAGCAGTACTTC,CASSLDDLSSYEQYF,TRBV5-4,NA,TRBJ2-7,NA
TGCGCCAGCAGCCTTGATCCCGGGACAGGGGCCAACGAGCAGTACTTC,CASSLDPGTGANEQYF,TRBV4-3,NA,TRBJ2-7,TRBD1
TGTGCCAGCAGTTACGACAGGACGGATAATTCACCCCTCCACTTT,CASSYDRTDNSPLHF,TRBV6-6,NA,TRBJ1-6,NA
TGTGCCAGCAGCCAATATGCTACGACCGGGGAGCTGTTTTTT,CASSQYATTGELFF,TRBV7-9,NA,TRBJ2-2,NA
TGTGCCAGTAGTACTGGGACAAGCGATCAGCCCCAGCATTTT,CASSTGTSDQPQHF,TRBV19,NA,TRBJ1-5,NA
TGTGCCAGCAGTGACAGGGGGCGCCTTAATTCACCCCTCCACTTT,CASSDRGRLNSPLHF,TRBV27,NA,TRBJ1-6,TRBD1
TGTGCCAGCAGCCCGCCCGACGGGAGAAGGACTGAAGCTTTCTTT,CASSPPDGRRTEAFF,TRBV9,NA,TRBJ1-1,NA
TGTGCCAGCAGCTTAGGGCAGGGGGGAGGTCAGCAGTACTTC,CASSLGQGGGQQYF,TRBV7-6,NA,TRBJ2-7,NA
TGTGCCAGCAGCTTCGGACTAGCTGAAGCCAAAAACATTCAGTACTTC,CASSFGLAEAKNIQYF,TRBV9,NA,TRBJ2-4,TRBD2
TGTGCCACCAGCAGAGATAGGCGGGGCGGGGGGAGAACCTACGAGCAGTACTTC,CATSRDRRGGGRTYEQYF,TRBV15,NA,TRBJ2-7,TRBD2
TGTGCCAGCAGTTACCGGGGTTACGATCAGCCCCAGCATTTT,CASSYRGYDQPQHF,TRBV6-5,once,TRBJ1-5,NA
TGTGCCAGCAGCACCCGACAGGGATATGGCTACACCTTC,CASSTRQGYGYTF,TRBV7-6,NA,TRBJ1-2,TRBD1
TGTGCCAGCAGCTGGGCGCCGGAGGGAGAGACCCAGTACTTC,CASSWAPEGETQYF,TRBV6-1,NA,TRBJ2-5,NA
TGTGCCAGCAGTCTACGACTAGCGGGGGCCGAGGGGACCCAGTACTTC,CASSLRLAGAEGTQYF,TRBV27,NA,TRBJ2-5,TRBD2
TGCGCCAGCAGCCAAGATCTCCTAGCGGGGTTAAAGACCCAGTACTTC,CASSQDLLAGLKTQYF,TRBV4-3,NA,TRBJ2-5,TRBD2
TGTGCCATCAGTGAGTCTAGTAGACAGGGGGCAAGTGAAAAACTGTTTTTT,CAISESSRQGASEKLFF,TRBV10-3,once,TRBJ1-4,TRBD1